The present entry profiles one TCR beta chain with its context. The data originate from a study of monozygotic twins with inflammatory bowel disease. UMIs containing a 6-nucleotide sample barcode were added via template switching. Two rounds of nested PCR, of 16 and 9 cycles, were run on TCRalpha and TCRbeta cDNA. TCRdb reprocessed the 5' RACE reads and reports one entry per CDR3 protein, with no DNA. Recorded for this sample: around 210,000 distinct CDR3 sequences. The CDR3 is made up of 14 amino acids. Germline CDR1 and CDR2: DFQATT and SNEGSKA (reference sequence). The template was total RNA from whole blood, with no T cell sorting.

This TCR derives from a human donor with ulcerative colitis or Crohn's disease, or a healthy co-twin of an affected twin (not recorded which). The sample comprised blood. The chain carries TRBV20-1 and TRBJ2-3; TCRdb's D call of TRBD1 is untestable without DNA. CDR3: CSARAEAHSDTQYF.